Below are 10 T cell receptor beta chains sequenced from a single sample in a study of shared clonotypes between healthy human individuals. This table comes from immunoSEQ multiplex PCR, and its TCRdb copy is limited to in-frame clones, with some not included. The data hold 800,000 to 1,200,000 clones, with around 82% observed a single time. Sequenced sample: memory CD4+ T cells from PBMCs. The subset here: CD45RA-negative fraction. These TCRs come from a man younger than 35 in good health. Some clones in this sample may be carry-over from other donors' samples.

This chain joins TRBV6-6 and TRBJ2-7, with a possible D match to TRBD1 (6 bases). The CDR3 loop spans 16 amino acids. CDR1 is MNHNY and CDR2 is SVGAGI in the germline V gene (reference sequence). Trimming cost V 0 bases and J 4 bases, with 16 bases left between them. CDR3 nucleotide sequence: TGTGCCAGCAGTTACTCCGTCGGCAGGGGCGCTTACGAGCAGTACTTC. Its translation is CASSYSVGRGAYEQYF.

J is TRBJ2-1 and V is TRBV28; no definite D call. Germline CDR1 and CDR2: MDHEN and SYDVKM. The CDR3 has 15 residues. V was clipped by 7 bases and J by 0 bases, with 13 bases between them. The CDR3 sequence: CASTSYTLSYNEQFF. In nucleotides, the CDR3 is TGTGCCAGCACCTCCTACACGCTCTCCTACAATGAGCAGTTCTTC.

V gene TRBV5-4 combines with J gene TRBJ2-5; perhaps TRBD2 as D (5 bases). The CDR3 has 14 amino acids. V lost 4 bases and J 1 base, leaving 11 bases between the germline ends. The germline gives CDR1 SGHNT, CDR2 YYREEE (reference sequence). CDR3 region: CASSREQFQETQYF. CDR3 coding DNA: TGTGCCAGCAGCCGGGAACAGTTCCAAGAGACCCAGTACTTC.

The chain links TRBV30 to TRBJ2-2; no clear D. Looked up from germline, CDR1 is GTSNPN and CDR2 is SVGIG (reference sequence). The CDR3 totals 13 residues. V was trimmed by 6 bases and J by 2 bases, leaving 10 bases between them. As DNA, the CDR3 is TGTGCCTGCCCCGGCCTCAACACCGGGGAGCTGTTTTTT. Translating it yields CACPGLNTGELFF.

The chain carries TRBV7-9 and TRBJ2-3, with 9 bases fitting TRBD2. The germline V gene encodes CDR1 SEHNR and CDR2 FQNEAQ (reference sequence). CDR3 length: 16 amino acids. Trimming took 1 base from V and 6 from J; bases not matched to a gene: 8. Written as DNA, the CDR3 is TGTGCCAGCAGCTTAGTGGCGGGAGGGCCGGTGGATACGCAGTATTTT. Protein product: CASSLVAGGPVDTQYF.

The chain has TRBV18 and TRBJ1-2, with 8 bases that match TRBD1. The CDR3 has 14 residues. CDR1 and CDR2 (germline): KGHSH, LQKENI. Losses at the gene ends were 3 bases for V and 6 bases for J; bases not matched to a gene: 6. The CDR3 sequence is CASSPEDRVNGYTF. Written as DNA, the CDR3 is TGTGCCAGCTCACCGGAGGACAGGGTGAATGGCTACACCTTC.

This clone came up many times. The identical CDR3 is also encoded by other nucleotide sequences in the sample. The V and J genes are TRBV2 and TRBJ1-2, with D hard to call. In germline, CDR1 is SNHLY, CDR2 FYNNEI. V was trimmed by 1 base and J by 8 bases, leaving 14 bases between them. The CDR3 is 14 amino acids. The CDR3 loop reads CASSEEGSYSGYTF. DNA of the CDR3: TGTGCCAGCAGTGAAGAGGGCTCCTACTCGGGCTACACCTTC.

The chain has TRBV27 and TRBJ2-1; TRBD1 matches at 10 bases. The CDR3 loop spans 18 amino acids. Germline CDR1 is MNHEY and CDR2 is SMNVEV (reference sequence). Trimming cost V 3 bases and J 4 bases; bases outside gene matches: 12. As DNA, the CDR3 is TGTGCCAGCAGTTTCCAGGACTCCGGGACAGGGGTTTACAATGAGCAGTTCTTC. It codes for CASSFQDSGTGVYNEQFF.

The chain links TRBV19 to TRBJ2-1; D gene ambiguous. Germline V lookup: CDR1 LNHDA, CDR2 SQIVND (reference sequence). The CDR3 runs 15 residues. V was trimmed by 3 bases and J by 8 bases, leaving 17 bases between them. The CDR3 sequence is CASSMLAASPDEQFF. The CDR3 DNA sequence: TGTGCCAGTAGTATGTTGGCAGCCTCCCCGGATGAGCAGTTCTTC.

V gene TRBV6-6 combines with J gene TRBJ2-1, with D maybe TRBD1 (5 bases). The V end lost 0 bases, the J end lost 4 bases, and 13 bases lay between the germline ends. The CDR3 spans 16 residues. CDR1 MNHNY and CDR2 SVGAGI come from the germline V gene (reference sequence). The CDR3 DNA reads TGTGCCAGCAGTTACTCGATCCAGGGCGCGTACAATGAGCAGTTCTTC. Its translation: CASSYSIQGAYNEQFF.